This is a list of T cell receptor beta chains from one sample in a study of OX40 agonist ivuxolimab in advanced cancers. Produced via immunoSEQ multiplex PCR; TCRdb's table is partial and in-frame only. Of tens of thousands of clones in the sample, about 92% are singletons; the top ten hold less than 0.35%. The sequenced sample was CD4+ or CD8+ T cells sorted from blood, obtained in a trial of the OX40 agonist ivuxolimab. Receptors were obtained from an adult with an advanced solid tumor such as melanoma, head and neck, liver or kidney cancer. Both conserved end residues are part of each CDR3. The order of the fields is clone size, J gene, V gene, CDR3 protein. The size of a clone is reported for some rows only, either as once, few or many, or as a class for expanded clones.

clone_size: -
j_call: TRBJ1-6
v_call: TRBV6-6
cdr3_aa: CASSYGGKNSPLHF

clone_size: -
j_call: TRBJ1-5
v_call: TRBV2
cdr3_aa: CASSLARASNQPQHF

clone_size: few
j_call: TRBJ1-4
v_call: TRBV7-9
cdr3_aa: CASSLAGGDEKLFF

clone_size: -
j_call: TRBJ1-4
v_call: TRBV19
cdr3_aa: CASSVGQGTNEKLFF

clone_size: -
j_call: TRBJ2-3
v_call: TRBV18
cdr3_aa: CASSAKEDTQYF

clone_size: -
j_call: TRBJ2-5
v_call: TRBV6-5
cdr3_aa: CSTRRGFSQETQYF

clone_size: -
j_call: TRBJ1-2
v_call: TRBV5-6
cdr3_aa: CASSLAGYNYGYTF

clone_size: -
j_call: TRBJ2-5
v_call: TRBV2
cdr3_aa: CASSEGGTGAETQYF

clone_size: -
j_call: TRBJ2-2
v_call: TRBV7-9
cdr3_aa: CASSPTPGQGPTGELFF

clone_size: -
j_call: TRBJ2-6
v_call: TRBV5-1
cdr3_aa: CASRSGSGANVLTF

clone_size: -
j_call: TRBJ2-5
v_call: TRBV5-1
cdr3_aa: CASSVNSGGEETQYF

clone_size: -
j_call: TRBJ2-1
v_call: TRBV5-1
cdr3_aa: CASSPTSGGAIYEQFF

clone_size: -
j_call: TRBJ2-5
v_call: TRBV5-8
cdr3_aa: CASSPGHTPETQYF

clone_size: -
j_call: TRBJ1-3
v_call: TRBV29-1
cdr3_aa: CSAARQGLGNTIYF

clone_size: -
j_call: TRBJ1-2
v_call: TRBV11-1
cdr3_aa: CASSPRGGNGYTF

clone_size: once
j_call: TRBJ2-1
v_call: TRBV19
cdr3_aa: CASSIYTSNNEQFF

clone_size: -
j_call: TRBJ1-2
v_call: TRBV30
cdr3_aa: CAWSVGAGFYGYTF

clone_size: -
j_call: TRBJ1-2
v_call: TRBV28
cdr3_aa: CASSSPGPNYGYTF

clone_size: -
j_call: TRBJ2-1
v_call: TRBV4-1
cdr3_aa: CASSQVLNRVGNEQFF

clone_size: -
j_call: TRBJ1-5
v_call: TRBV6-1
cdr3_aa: CASLEVSLDQPQHF

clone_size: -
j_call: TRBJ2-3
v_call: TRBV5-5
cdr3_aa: CASILGREVVADTQYF

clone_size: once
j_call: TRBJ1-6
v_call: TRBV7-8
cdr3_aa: CASSPGQGANSPLHF

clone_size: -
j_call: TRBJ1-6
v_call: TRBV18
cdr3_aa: CASSPNRESPLHF

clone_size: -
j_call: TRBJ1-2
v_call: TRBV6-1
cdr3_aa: CASSERGSRYGYTF

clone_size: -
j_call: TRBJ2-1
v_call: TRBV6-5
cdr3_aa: CASSIPGYNEQFF

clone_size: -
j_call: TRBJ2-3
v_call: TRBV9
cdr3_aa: CASSVDGASGGDTQYF

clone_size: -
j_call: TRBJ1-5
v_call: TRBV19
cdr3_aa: CASSMGPNNQPQHF

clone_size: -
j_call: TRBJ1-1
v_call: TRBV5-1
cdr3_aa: CASSLRQNTEAFF

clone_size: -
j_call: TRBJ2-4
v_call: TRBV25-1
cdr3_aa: CASSGGQGVRGNIQYF

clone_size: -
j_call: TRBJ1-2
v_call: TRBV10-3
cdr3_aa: CAISDGRATYGYTF

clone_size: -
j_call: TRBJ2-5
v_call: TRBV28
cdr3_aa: CASSSQRQGGETQYF

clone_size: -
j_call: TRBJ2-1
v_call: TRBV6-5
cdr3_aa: CASSYSGTSGYNEQFF

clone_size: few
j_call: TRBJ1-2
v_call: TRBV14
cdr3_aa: CASSQGPGDYGYTF

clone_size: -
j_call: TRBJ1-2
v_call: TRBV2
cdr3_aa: CASSPSGEGGYTF

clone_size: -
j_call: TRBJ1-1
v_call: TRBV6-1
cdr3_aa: CASRWGGMNTEAFF

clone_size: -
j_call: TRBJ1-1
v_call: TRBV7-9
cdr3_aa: CASSSRQAAGTEAFF

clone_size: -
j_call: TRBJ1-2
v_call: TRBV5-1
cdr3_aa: CASSLAREYGYTF